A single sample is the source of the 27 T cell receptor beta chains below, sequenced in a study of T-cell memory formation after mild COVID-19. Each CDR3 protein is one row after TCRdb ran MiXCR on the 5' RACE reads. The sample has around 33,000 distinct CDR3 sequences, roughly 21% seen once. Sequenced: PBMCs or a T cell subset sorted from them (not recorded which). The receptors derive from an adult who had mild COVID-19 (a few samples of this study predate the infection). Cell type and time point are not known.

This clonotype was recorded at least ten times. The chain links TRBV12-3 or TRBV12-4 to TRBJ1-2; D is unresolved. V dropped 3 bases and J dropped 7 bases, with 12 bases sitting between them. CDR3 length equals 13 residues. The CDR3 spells CASSFASAGGYTF. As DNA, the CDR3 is TGTGCCAGCAGTTTCGCATCTGCGGGTGGCTACACCTTC.

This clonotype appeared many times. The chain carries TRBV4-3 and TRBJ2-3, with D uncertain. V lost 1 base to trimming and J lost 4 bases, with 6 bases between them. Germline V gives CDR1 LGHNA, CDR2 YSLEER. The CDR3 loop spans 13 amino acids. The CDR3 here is CASSQVISDTQYF. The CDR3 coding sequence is TGCGCCAGCAGCCAAGTAATCTCAGATACGCAGTATTTT.

The CDR3 protein is CASNPDHSGANVLTF. DNA of the CDR3: TGTGCCAGCAACCCCGACCACTCTGGGGCCAACGTCCTGACTTTC. This chain connects TRBV12-3 or TRBV12-4 to TRBJ2-6; D ambiguous. This CDR3 spans 15 amino acids. V lost 7 bases to trimming and J lost 0 bases, with 10 bases between them.

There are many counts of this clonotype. The CDR3 region is CASSHGLPNTEAFF. CDR3 in DNA: TGTGCCAGCAGCCACGGTCTACCGAACACTGAAGCTTTCTTT. This chain links TRBV3-1 with TRBJ1-1; D is ambiguous. Germline CDR1 and CDR2: LGHDT and YNNKEL (reference sequence). Trimming left V 3 bases short and J 1 base short, with 9 bases between. The CDR3 has 14 amino acids.

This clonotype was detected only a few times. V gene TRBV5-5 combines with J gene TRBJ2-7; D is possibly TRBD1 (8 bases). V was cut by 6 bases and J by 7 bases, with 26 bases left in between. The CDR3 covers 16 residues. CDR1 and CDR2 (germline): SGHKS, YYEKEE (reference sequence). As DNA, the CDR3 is TGTGCCAGCATCAGCGGGGCCGGGCAGGGGGCGCGAGAGCAGTACTTC. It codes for CASISGAGQGAREQYF.

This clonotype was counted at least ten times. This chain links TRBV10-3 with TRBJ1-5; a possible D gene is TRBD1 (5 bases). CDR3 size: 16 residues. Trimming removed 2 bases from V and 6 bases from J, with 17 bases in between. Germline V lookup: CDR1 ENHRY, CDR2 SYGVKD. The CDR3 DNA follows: TGTGCCATCAGTGAGCCCAGCAGGGAGAGAACTCAGCCCCAGCATTTT. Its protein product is CAISEPSRERTQPQHF.

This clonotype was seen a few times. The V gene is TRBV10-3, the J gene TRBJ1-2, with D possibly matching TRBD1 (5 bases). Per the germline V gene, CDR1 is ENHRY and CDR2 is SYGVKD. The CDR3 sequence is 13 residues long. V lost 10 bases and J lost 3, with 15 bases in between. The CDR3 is CATGDFGDYGYTF. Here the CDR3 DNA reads TGTGCCACGGGGGACTTTGGGGACTATGGCTACACCTTC.

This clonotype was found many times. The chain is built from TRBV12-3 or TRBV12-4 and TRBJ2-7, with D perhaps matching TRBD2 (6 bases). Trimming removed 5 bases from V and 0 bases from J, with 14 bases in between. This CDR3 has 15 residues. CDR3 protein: CASSPRESSSYEQYF. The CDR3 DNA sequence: TGTGCCAGCAGTCCTCGGGAGTCGAGCTCCTACGAGCAGTACTTC.

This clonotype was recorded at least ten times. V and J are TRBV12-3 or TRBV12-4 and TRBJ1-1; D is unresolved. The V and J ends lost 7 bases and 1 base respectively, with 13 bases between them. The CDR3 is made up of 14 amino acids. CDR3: CASTRPVGNTEAFF. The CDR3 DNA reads TGTGCCAGCACTCGACCGGTAGGGAACACTGAAGCTTTCTTT.

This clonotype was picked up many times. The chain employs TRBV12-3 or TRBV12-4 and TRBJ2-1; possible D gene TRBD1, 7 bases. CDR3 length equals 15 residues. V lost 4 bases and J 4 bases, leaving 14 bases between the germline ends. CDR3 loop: CASSSRQGGYNEQFF. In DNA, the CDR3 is TGTGCCAGCAGTTCCAGACAGGGAGGATACAATGAGCAGTTCTTC.

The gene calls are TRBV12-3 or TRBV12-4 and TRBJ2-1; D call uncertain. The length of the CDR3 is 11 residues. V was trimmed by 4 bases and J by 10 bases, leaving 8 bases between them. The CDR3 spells CASSSSAEQFF. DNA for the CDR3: TGTGCCAGCAGTTCCAGCGCGGAGCAGTTCTTC.

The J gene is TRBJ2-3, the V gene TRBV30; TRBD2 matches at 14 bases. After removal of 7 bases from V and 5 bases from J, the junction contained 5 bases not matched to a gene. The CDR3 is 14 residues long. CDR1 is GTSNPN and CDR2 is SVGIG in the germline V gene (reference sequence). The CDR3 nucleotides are TGTGCCTACAGACTAGCGGGGGGGCTAGATACGCAGTATTTT. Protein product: CAYRLAGGLDTQYF.

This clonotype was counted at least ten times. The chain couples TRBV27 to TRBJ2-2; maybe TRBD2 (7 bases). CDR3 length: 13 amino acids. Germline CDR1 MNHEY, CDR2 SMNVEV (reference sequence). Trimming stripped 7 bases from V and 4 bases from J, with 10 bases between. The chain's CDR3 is CASMGGRTGELFF. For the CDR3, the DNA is TGTGCCAGCATGGGGGGGCGCACCGGGGAGCTGTTTTTT.

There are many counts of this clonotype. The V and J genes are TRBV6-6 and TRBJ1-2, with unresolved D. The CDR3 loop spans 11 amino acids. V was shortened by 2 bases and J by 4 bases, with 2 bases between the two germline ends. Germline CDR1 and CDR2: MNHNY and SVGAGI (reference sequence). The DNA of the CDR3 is TGTGCCAGCAGTTACCGCTATGGCTACACCTTC. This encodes CASSYRYGYTF.

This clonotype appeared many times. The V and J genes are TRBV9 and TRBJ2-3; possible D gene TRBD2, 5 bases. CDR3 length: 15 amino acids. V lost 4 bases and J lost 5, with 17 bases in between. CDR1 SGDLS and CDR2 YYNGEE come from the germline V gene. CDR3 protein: CASSSQAGVLDTQYF. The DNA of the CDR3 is TGTGCCAGCAGCTCCCAGGCCGGGGTATTAGATACGCAGTATTTT. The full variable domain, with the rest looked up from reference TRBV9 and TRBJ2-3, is DSGVTQTPKHLITATGQRVTLRCSPRSGDLSVYWYQQSLDQGLQFLIQYYNGEERAKGNILERFSAQQFPDLHSELNLSSLELGDSALYFCASSSQAGVLDTQYFGPGTRLTVL.

The CDR3 nucleotides are TGTGCCAGCAGTCTCGGGACAAGGACTGAAGCTTTCTTT. This sequence encodes CASSLGTRTEAFF. This chain uses TRBV5-4 with TRBJ1-1; maybe TRBD1 (6 bases). Germline lookup yields CDR1 SGHNT and CDR2 YYREEE (reference sequence). V lost 5 bases to trimming and J lost 5 bases, with 13 bases between them. The CDR3 is made up of 13 amino acids.

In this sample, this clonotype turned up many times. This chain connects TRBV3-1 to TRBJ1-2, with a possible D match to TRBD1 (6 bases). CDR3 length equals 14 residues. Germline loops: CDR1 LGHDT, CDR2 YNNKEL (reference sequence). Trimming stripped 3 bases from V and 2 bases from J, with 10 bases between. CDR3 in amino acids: CASSQQGRNYGYTF. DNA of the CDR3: TGTGCCAGCAGCCAGCAGGGGAGGAACTATGGCTACACCTTC.

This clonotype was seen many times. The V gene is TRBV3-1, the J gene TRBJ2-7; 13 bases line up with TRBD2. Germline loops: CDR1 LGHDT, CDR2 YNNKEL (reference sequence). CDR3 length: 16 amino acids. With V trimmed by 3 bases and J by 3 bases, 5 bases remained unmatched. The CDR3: CASSQPTSGRVYEQYF. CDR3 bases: TGTGCCAGCAGCCAGCCAACTAGCGGGAGGGTCTACGAGCAGTACTTC.

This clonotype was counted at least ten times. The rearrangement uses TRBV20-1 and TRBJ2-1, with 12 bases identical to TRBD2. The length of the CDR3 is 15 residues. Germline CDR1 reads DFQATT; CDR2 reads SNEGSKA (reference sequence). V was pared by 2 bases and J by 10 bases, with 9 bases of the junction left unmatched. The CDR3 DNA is TGCAGTGCTAGACGGGCTAGCGGGAGGGCGTTGGAGCAGTTCTTC. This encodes CSARRASGRALEQFF.

CDR3 in DNA: TGTGCCAGCAGTCCCACGTGGGTGGATCAGCCCCAGCATTTT. As protein: CASSPTWVDQPQHF. The chain employs TRBV27 and TRBJ1-5, with D uncertain. The CDR3 loop spans 14 amino acids. V gave up 5 bases and J gave up 5 bases, with 13 bases separating them. Looked up from germline, CDR1 is MNHEY and CDR2 is SMNVEV (reference sequence).

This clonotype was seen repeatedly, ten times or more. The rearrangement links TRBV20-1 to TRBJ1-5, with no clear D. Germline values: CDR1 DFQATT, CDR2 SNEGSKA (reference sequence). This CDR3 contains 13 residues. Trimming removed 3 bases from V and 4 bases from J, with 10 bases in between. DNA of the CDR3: TGCAGTGCTAGGGCTCAAGGGAATCAGCCCCAGCATTTT. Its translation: CSARAQGNQPQHF.

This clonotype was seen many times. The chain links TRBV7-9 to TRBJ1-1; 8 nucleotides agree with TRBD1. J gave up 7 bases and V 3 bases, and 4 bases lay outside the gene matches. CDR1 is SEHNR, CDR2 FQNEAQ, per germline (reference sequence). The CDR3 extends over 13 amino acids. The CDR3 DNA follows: TGTGCCAGCAGCTTGCTTGGACAGGGTGAAGCTTTCTTT. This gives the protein CASSLLGQGEAFF.

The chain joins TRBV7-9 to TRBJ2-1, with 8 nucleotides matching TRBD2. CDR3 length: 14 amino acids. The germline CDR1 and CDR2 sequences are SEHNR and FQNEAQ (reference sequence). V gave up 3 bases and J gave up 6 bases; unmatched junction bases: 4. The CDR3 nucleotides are TGTGCCAGCAGCTTGAGCCTAGCGGGCAATGAGCAGTTCTTC. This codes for CASSLSLAGNEQFF.

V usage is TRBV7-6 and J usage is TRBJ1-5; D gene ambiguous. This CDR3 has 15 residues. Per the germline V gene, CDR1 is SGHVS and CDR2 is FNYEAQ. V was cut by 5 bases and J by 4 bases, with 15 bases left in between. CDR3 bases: TGTGCCAGCAGCCCCGAAACTCAATTTAATCAGCCCCAGCATTTT. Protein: CASSPETQFNQPQHF. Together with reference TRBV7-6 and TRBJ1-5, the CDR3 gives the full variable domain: GAGVSQSPRYKVTKRGQDVALRCDPISGHVSLYWYRQALGQGPEFLTYFNYEAQQDKSGLPNDRFSAERPEGSISTLTIQRTEQRDSAMYRCASSPETQFNQPQHFGDGTRLSIL.

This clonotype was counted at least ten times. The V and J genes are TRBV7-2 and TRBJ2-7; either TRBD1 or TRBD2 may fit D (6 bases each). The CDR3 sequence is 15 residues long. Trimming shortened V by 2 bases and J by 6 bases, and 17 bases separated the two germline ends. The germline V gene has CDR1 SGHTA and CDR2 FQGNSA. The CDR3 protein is CASSLSTGRQGEQYF. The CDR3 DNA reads TGTGCCAGCAGCTTATCAACAGGGAGGCAAGGCGAGCAGTACTTC.

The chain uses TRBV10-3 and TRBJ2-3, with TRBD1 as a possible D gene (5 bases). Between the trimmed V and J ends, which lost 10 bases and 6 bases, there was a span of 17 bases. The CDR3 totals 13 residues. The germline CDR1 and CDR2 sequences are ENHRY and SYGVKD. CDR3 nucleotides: TGTGCCACCCTAGACAGTCTCGAGGATACGCAGTATTTT. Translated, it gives CATLDSLEDTQYF.

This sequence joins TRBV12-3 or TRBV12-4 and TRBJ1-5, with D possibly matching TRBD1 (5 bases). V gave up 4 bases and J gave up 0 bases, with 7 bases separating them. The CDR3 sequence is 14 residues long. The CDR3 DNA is TGTGCCAGCAGTTCAGGGAGTAGCAATCAGCCCCAGCATTTT. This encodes CASSSGSSNQPQHF.